A selection of T cell receptor beta chains follows, all from one sample in a study of blood T cell repertoires in COVID-19. Some clones are missing from TCRdb's copy, which holds only in-frame ones; the method was immunoSEQ multiplex PCR. There are 80,000 to 100,000 clones in the sample; more than 70% occur only once, and about 24% lies in the top ten. The specimen sequenced was peripheral blood. The receptors stem from an elderly woman in a cohort sampled during active or convalescent COVID-19. Both conserved end residues are part of each CDR3. The order of the fields is J gene, D gene, V gene, CDR3 length, clone size, CDR3 protein, CDR3 DNA. The D gene is left open where the match is weak. A clone size is listed for some rows: how often the clone was seen (once, few, many), or a class if it is expanded.

>TRBJ2-7|TRBD2|TRBV9|14|.
CASTPGASGYEQYF
TGTGCCAGCACCCCGGGAGCTAGCGGTTACGAGCAGTACTTC
>TRBJ1-1|.|TRBV20-1|11|.
CSAWGGTEAFF
TGCAGCGCCTGGGGGGGCACTGAAGCTTTCTTT
>TRBJ2-5|TRBD2|TRBV10-2|16|.
CASRTSGSQGGETQYF
TGCGCCAGCCGGACTAGCGGGAGTCAGGGGGGAGAGACCCAGTACTTC
>TRBJ1-5|.|TRBV6-1|16|.
CASSDRAGTRNQPQHF
TGTGCCAGCAGTGACCGAGCCGGGACACGGAATCAGCCCCAGCATTTT
>TRBJ2-2|TRBD1|TRBV18|15|.
CASSPRTGETGELFF
TGTGCCAGCTCACCACGAACAGGGGAGACCGGGGAGCTGTTTTTT
>TRBJ1-4|TRBD1|TRBV11-2|16|.
CASSTSGQGVREKLFF
TGTGCCAGCAGCACCTCCGGACAGGGGGTGAGGGAAAAACTGTTTTTT
>TRBJ1-5|.|TRBV10-3|14|.
CAISGSPRGQPQHF
TGTGCCATCAGCGGGTCCCCTAGGGGTCAGCCCCAGCATTTT
>TRBJ1-2|TRBD1|TRBV3-1/TRBV3-2|15|.
CASSQGPAGGDGYTF
TGTGCCAGCAGCCAAGGTCCCGCAGGGGGCGATGGCTACACCTTC
>TRBJ2-1|.|TRBV3-1/TRBV3-2|11|.
CASSTYNEQFF
TGTGCCAGCAGCACATACAATGAGCAGTTCTTC
>TRBJ1-2|TRBD1|TRBV5-1|15|.
CASSLADRGVYGYTF
TGCGCCAGCAGCTTGGCGGACAGGGGCGTCTATGGCTACACCTTC
>TRBJ2-5|.|TRBV9|13|.
CASSPPGAETQYF
TGTGCCAGCAGCCCTCCAGGGGCGGAGACCCAGTACTTC
>TRBJ2-3|.|TRBV3-1/TRBV3-2|14|.
CASSQGTQGDTQYF
TGTGCCAGCAGCCAAGGGACTCAGGGGGATACGCAGTATTTT
>TRBJ2-1|.|TRBV5-1|16|.
CASIRQNTGTNNEQFF
TGCGCCAGCATCAGACAGAATACCGGGACAAACAATGAGCAGTTCTTC
>TRBJ2-6|TRBD1|TRBV9|15|.
CASSRQGAGANVLTF
TGTGCCAGCAGCCGACAGGGAGCTGGGGCCAACGTCCTGACTTTC
>TRBJ1-2|.|TRBV12-3/TRBV12-4|13|.
CASRSTGLGGYTF
TGTGCCAGCAGGTCCACAGGGTTAGGGGGCTACACCTTC
>TRBJ1-4|TRBD1|TRBV28|16|.
CASSPTMTGGGEKLFF
TGTGCCAGCAGTCCAACAATGACAGGGGGTGGTGAAAAACTGTTTTTT
>TRBJ1-4|.|TRBV9|14|few
CASSVRAGGEKLFF
TGTGCCAGCAGCGTCAGGGCGGGAGGTGAAAAACTGTTTTTT
>TRBJ2-2|TRBD2|TRBV5-1|15|.
CASRVDGRRTGELFF
TGCGCCAGCAGGGTCGACGGGAGGAGGACCGGGGAGCTGTTTTTT
>TRBJ2-7|.|TRBV9|15|.
CASSVGQVEMSEQYF
TGTGCCAGCAGCGTAGGACAGGTGGAAATGAGCGAGCAGTACTTC
>TRBJ1-3|.|TRBV29-1|13|.
CSATMSSGNTIYF
TGCAGCGCCACGATGAGCTCTGGAAACACCATATATTTT
>TRBJ1-2|TRBD1|TRBV10-3|14|many
CAITRTGPGYGYTF
TGTGCCATCACGAGGACAGGGCCGGGCTATGGCTACACCTTC
>TRBJ2-2|TRBD1|TRBV5-5|16|once
CASSLGGGTNTGELFF
TGTGCCAGCAGCTTGGGAGGGGGCACGAACACCGGGGAGCTGTTTTTT
>TRBJ1-1|.|TRBV7-9|15|.
CASSLVGGRHTEAFF
TGTGCCAGCAGCTTAGTGGGGGGGAGGCACACTGAAGCTTTCTTT
>TRBJ1-2|.|TRBV5-5|12|.
CASSFRSYGYTF
TGTGCCAGCAGCTTTAGATCCTATGGCTACACCTTC
>TRBJ2-1|TRBD2|TRBV24-1|16|.
CATSETSGRSYNEQFF
TGTGCCACCAGTGAGACTAGCGGGAGGTCCTACAATGAGCAGTTCTTC
>TRBJ2-1|TRBD2|TRBV5-1|16|.
CASSLTSGSPNNEQFF
TGCGCCAGCAGCTTGACTAGCGGGTCCCCGAACAATGAGCAGTTCTTC
>TRBJ2-1|.|TRBV7-2|13|.
CASSYSTYNEQFF
TGTGCCAGCAGCTACTCAACCTACAATGAGCAGTTCTTC
>TRBJ2-7|.|TRBV19|16|.
CASSHSTDYTAYEQYF
TGTGCCAGTAGTCATTCGACCGACTATACCGCCTACGAGCAGTACTTC
>TRBJ2-7|TRBD1|TRBV27|15|.
CASNERDRGYYEQYF
TGTGCCAGCAATGAGAGGGACAGGGGCTACTACGAGCAGTACTTC
>TRBJ2-3|.|TRBV1|18|.
CTSSQRPIAGGGTDTQYF
TGCACCAGCAGCCAACGGCCGATAGCGGGAGGGGGCACAGATACGCAGTATTTT
>TRBJ1-1|.|TRBV24-1|13|.
CATSDPDSPRAFF
TGTGCCACCAGTGACCCGGACAGTCCGAGGGCTTTCTTT
>TRBJ1-5|TRBD1|TRBV30|13|.
CAWGTGGDQPQHF
TGTGCCTGGGGGACAGGGGGTGATCAGCCCCAGCATTTT
>TRBJ2-5|.|TRBV11-3|16|.
CASSLGGRGDLETQYF
TGTGCCAGCAGCTTAGGCGGCAGGGGGGATTTGGAGACCCAGTACTTC
>TRBJ1-1|.|TRBV6-5|13|.
CASSRGQNTEAFF
TGTGCCAGCAGTCGGGGACAGAACACTGAAGCTTTCTTT
>TRBJ2-7|TRBD1|TRBV5-1|15|.
CASSSTGTGAYEQYF
TGCGCCAGCAGCTCGACCGGGACAGGAGCCTACGAGCAGTACTTC
>TRBJ2-6|.|TRBV3-1/TRBV3-2|14|.
CASRTLAGANVLTF
TGTGCCAGCAGAACGCTAGCTGGGGCCAACGTCCTGACTTTC
>TRBJ1-5|.|TRBV10-1|13|.
CASSESKDRPQHF
TGCGCCAGCAGTGAGTCTAAGGACAGGCCCCAGCATTTT
>TRBJ2-2|TRBD1|TRBV6-1|15|.
CASSEGQGRTGELFF
TGTGCCAGCAGTGAAGGACAGGGTCGAACCGGGGAGCTGTTTTTT
>TRBJ2-7|TRBD2|TRBV7-9|16|.
CASSPIGLAGVLEQYF
TGTGCCAGCAGCCCCATAGGACTAGCGGGAGTTCTCGAGCAGTACTTC
>TRBJ2-7|.|TRBV2|18|few
CASSEGRNPGTRGYEQYF
TGTGCCAGCAGTGAAGGACGTAACCCGGGTACCCGGGGCTACGAGCAGTACTTC
>TRBJ1-6|.|TRBV28|13|.
CASSLDPGSPLHF
TGTGCCAGCAGTTTAGATCCCGGTTCACCCCTCCACTTT
>TRBJ2-2|.|TRBV21-1|17|.
CASSPNRSGANTGELFF
TGTGCCAGCAGCCCAAATCGTAGCGGGGCGAACACCGGGGAGCTGTTTTTT
>TRBJ1-2|.|TRBV30|13|few
CAWSNQGQRGYTF
TGTGCCTGGAGTAATCAGGGGCAGAGGGGCTACACCTTC
>TRBJ1-2|.|TRBV5-6|15|.
CASSLDSGVGYGYTF
TGTGCCAGCAGCTTGGATAGTGGAGTCGGCTATGGCTACACCTTC
>TRBJ1-1|TRBD1|TRBV19|15|.
CASRPQGPLNTEAFF
TGTGCCAGTAGACCACAGGGGCCGCTGAACACTGAAGCTTTCTTT
>TRBJ2-7|TRBD1|TRBV5-1|15|.
CASSPRTGAPGEQYF
TGCGCCAGCAGCCCTAGAACAGGGGCCCCTGGCGAGCAGTACTTC
>TRBJ2-5|TRBD2|TRBV5-1|15|.
CASSGGTSGRETQYF
TGCGCCAGCAGCGGGGGGACTAGCGGGAGGGAGACCCAGTACTTC
>TRBJ1-1|TRBD1|TRBV28|16|.
CASSSGQGWGNTEAFF
TGTGCCAGCAGTTCTGGACAGGGGTGGGGGAACACTGAAGCTTTCTTT
>TRBJ2-7|TRBD1|TRBV28|15|.
CASSPRQGVSYEQYF
TGTGCCAGCAGCCCGAGACAGGGAGTCTCCTACGAGCAGTACTTC
>TRBJ1-5|.|TRBV21-1|19|.
CASSKNTECARVSNQPQHF
TGTGCCAGCAGCAAAAATACCGAATGTGCGCGGGTGAGCAATCAGCCCCAGCATTTT
>TRBJ2-3|.|TRBV12-3/TRBV12-4|13|.
CASRQLTGDTQYF
TGTGCCAGCAGGCAATTGACAGGAGATACGCAGTATTTT
>TRBJ2-2|TRBD1|TRBV4-1|13|medium-sized
CASSLGQAGELFF
TGCGCCAGCAGCCTGGGACAGGCCGGGGAGCTGTTTTTT
>TRBJ2-7|.|TRBV5-6|14|.
CASSNPTSFHEQYF
TGTGCCAGCAGCAACCCGACTAGTTTTCACGAGCAGTACTTC
>TRBJ1-5|.|TRBV24-1|12|few
CATSESPGPQHF
TGTGCCACCAGTGAATCCCCCGGGCCCCAGCATTTT
>TRBJ1-1|.|TRBV5-4|15|.
CASSLPRGRGTEAFF
TGTGCCAGCAGCTTGCCGAGGGGCAGGGGCACTGAAGCTTTCTTT